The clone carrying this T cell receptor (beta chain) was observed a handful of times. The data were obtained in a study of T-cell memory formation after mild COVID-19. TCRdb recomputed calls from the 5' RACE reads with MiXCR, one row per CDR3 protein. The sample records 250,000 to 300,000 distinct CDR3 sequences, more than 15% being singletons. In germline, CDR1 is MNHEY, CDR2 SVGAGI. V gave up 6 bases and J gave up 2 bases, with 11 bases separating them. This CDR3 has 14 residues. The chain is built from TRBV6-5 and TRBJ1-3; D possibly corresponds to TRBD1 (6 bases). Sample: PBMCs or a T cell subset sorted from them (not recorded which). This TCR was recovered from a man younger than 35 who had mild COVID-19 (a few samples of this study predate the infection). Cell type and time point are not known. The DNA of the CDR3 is TGTGCCAGCAGCAGCACAGGGCCTGGAAACACCATATATTTT. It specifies CASSSTGPGNTIYF.